The clone carrying this T cell receptor beta chain showed up just a few times. After removal of 7 bases from V and 10 bases from J, the junction contained 10 bases not matched to a gene. The CDR3 covers 14 residues. Germline V gives CDR1 MNHEY, CDR2 SVGAGI. Under 3 months in duration, the ophthalmopathy in affected donors had moderate-to-severe activity, CAS ≥3 and NOSPECS ≥4. If patients had other autoimmune diseases, uncontrolled infections, pregnancy or lactation, they were excluded. The record originates from a study of Graves' ophthalmopathy and Graves' hyperthyroidism. Study-wide background: Peripheral blood was collected at initial diagnosis, before any treatment.

Beta-chain TCR CDR3 regions were amplified from RNA transcripts. After a first-round RT-PCR with HTBI primers, a second-round multiplex PCR was run. TCRdb ran MiXCR on the multiplex PCR reads and lists one entry per CDR3 protein. The table includes some 240,000 distinct CDR3 sequences, approximately 42% detected once. The gene calls are TRBV6-5 and TRBJ1-6, with 7 bases that match TRBD1. This clonotype originated in an adult man with Graves' ophthalmopathy. The sequenced sample consisted of peripheral blood. CDR3 in DNA: TGTGCCAGCACTGCCTTGACAGGGTGGTCACCCCTCCACTTT. As protein: CASTALTGWSPLHF.